Detailed here is one T cell receptor beta chain. An amount of RNA that ranged from roughly 0.5 to 1 ug was reverse transcribed with random hexamers. TCRdb reprocessed the immunoSEQ multiplex PCR reads via MiXCR and lists one record per CDR3 protein. In the table there are about 84,000 distinct CDR3 sequences, about 93% of which are singletons. The V and J ends lost 5 bases and 2 bases, in that order; junction bases with no gene match: 4. The CDR3 is 15 amino acids. The V gene's germline CDR1 is SGDLS and CDR2 YYNGEE. The data belong to a study of CD8 T cells in Susac syndrome. Sequencing was done on a sample of CD8+ T cells from PBMCs. V gene TRBV9 combines with J gene TRBJ1-4; the match to TRBD1 covers 9 bases. This clonotype was sampled from a human donor in good health. CDR3 sequence: CASRKTGGTNEKLFF. The CDR3 DNA follows: TGTGCCAGCAGGAAGACAGGGGGTACTAATGAAAAACTGTTTTTT.